The entry that follows covers one T cell receptor (beta chain) sequence. Its antigen is undetermined. MiXCR, run by TCRdb on the reads, gives a single entry per CDR3 protein. The table lists approximately 770,000 distinct CDR3 sequences, roughly 29% of them singletons. These data originate in a study of T cell repertoires in cytomegalovirus infection. As for the study in general: Shared public TCR beta signatures pointed to both CMV infection and a matching HLA type.

Whole-study findings and limits: Ex vivo responses were dominated by HLA-C-restricted CMV-specific TCR beta clonotypes. Identification of carriers of CMV plus the relevant HLA was achieved through cumulative public TCR beta family frequency.

Germline V gene data show CDR1 as MNHEY and CDR2 as SMNVEV (reference sequence). Trimming left V 8 bases short and J 0 bases short, with 7 bases between. The CDR3 totals 12 residues. This sequence was found in a human donor in good health (CMV status not recorded). Some clones in this sample may be carry-over from other donors' samples. This specimen consisted of cultured CD8+ T cells from PBMCs, obtained from culture after CMV antigen stimulation. The chain joins TRBV27 to TRBJ2-5; a weak D match, TRBD2 (5 bases). The CDR3 DNA reads TGTGCCAGCTGGGAGTACCAAGAGACCCAGTACTTC. Amino acids: CASWEYQETQYF.